This passage covers 24 T cell receptor beta chains from one sample sequenced in a study of T-cell memory formation after mild COVID-19. TCRdb used MiXCR to reprocess the 5' RACE reads, holding one entry per CDR3 protein. The repertoire includes fewer than 450,000 distinct CDR3 sequences, roughly 21% of them detected once, and about 12% sits in the top ten. The sequencing input was PBMCs or a T cell subset sorted from them (not recorded which). The receptors originated from an adult woman who had mild COVID-19 (a few samples of this study predate the infection). Cell type and time point are not known.

This clonotype was recorded a few times. The gene calls are TRBV4-1 and TRBJ1-2, with TRBD1 matching 7 bases. Trimming took 1 base from V and 3 from J; bases not matched to a gene: 8. CDR1 is MGHRA, CDR2 YSYEKL, per germline. This CDR3 region has 16 residues. CDR3 bases: TGCGCCAGCAGCCAAGGCCCGCGACAGGGTTACTATGGCTACACCTTC. Its protein product is CASSQGPRQGYYGYTF.

This clonotype appeared a few times. The rearrangement joins TRBV7-9 to TRBJ2-3; D is perhaps TRBD1 (5 bases). This CDR3 region has 15 residues. The V gene's germline CDR1 is SEHNR and CDR2 FQNEAQ (reference sequence). The ends were cut back, 0 bases at V and 2 bases at J, with 9 bases in the middle. This CDR3 is CASSLAIGDTDTQYF. The DNA for the CDR3 is TGTGCCAGCAGCTTAGCGATAGGGGACACAGATACGCAGTATTTT.

This chain connects TRBV5-5 to TRBJ1-1, with D hard to call. CDR1 and CDR2 from the germline V gene are SGHKS and YYEKEE (reference sequence). CDR3 length: 17 amino acids. V lost 4 bases to trimming and J lost 7 bases, with 26 bases between them. The CDR3 DNA reads TGTGCCAGCAGCCCTTACCGGGTCTCCGATTCTAGCGGTGAAGCTTTCTTT. Amino acid sequence: CASSPYRVSDSSGEAFF. The full variable domain, completed using reference TRBV5-5 and TRBJ1-1, is DAGVTQSPTHLIKTRGQQVTLRCSPISGHKSVSWYQQVLGQGPQFIFQYYEKEERGRGNFPDRFSARQFPNYSSELNVNALLLGDSALYLCASSPYRVSDSSGEAFFGQGTRLTVV.

V gene TRBV9 combines with J gene TRBJ2-3; 9 bases agree with TRBD2. Germline V gene data show CDR1 as SGDLS and CDR2 as YYNGEE. V gave up 4 bases and J gave up 3 bases; unmatched junction bases: 15. The CDR3 contains 18 residues. The CDR3 sequence: CASSPTPGTSWGTDTQYF. In DNA form, the CDR3 reads TGTGCCAGCAGCCCCACACCCGGGACTAGCTGGGGAACAGATACGCAGTATTTT.

This clonotype turned up a few times. The V and J genes are TRBV27 and TRBJ2-3; D gene uncertain. CDR1 MNHEY and CDR2 SMNVEV come from the germline V gene (reference sequence). This CDR3 region has 16 residues. V gave up 2 bases and J gave up 1 base, with 13 bases separating them. CDR3 region: CASSLRPPGGTDTQYF. The CDR3 coding sequence is TGTGCCAGCAGTTTAAGGCCCCCCGGCGGCACAGATACGCAGTATTTT.

This clonotype was counted ten times or more. J is TRBJ2-5 and V is TRBV29-1; no definite D call. The CDR3 consists of 14 residues. Germline CDR1 SQVTM, CDR2 ANQGSEA. Trimming stripped 4 bases from V and 3 bases from J, with 15 bases between. CDR3 amino acids: CSVGFWVGEETQYF. The DNA of the CDR3 is TGCAGCGTTGGTTTTTGGGTGGGTGAAGAGACCCAGTACTTC.

This clonotype turned up a few times. The genes are TRBV5-1 and TRBJ2-7, with D unresolved. Germline CDR1 and CDR2: SGHRS and YFSETQ. The CDR3 loop spans 14 amino acids. The V end was cut by 0 bases, the J end by 7 bases, with 14 bases between. The DNA of the CDR3 is TGCGCCAGCAGCTTGGTCAATCCGGTATCGGAGCAGTACTTC. Its translation is CASSLVNPVSEQYF.

The chain carries TRBV7-9 and TRBJ2-3, with TRBD2 identical over 16 bases. Germline CDR1 is SEHNR and CDR2 is FQNEAQ (reference sequence). J gave up 7 bases and V 5 bases, and 9 bases lay outside the gene matches. This CDR3 contains 17 residues. The CDR3 region has the DNA TGTGCCAGCAGCCCCGGGACTAGCGGGAGGGCCGCTCATACGCAGTATTTT. Its protein is CASSPGTSGRAAHTQYF. Variable domain in full (rest from reference TRBV7-9 and TRBJ2-3): DTGVSQNPRHKITKRGQNVTFRCDPISEHNRLYWYRQTLGQGPEFLTYFQNEAQLEKSRLLSDRFSAERPKGSFSTLEIQRTEQGDSAMYLCASSPGTSGRAAHTQYFGPGTRLTVL.

The chain couples TRBV6-2 or TRBV6-3 to TRBJ1-5; a weak D match, TRBD1 (5 bases). Between the trimmed V and J ends, which lost 6 bases and 4 bases, there was a span of 10 bases. This CDR3 spans 13 amino acids. In germline, CDR1 is MNHEY, CDR2 SVGEGT. CDR3 residues: CASRQGNNQPQHF. CDR3 nucleotide sequence: TGTGCCAGCAGGCAGGGAAATAATCAGCCCCAGCATTTT.

The chain links TRBV7-7 to TRBJ2-2; the match to TRBD1 covers 8 bases. Germline V gives CDR1 SSHAT, CDR2 FNYEAQ (reference sequence). Trimming cost V 5 bases and J 0 bases; bases outside gene matches: 5. This CDR3 comprises 16 residues. CDR3 residues: CASSPIQGANTGELFF. CDR3 bases: TGTGCCAGCAGCCCGATACAGGGGGCGAACACCGGGGAGCTGTTTTTT. The whole variable domain, filled in from reference TRBV7-7 and TRBJ2-2, reads GAGVSQSPRYKVTKRGQDVTLRCDPISSHATLYWYQQALGQGPEFLTYFNYEAQPDKSGLPSDRFSAERPEGSISTLTIQRTEQRDSAMYRCASSPIQGANTGELFFGEGSRLTVL.

This clonotype was detected only a few times. CDR3 protein: CASSQFGTYNEQFF. In DNA form, the CDR3 reads TGTGCCAGCAGCCAATTTGGAACCTACAATGAGCAGTTCTTC. The chain links TRBV3-1 to TRBJ2-1; no reliable D call. The V end was cut by 2 bases, the J end by 2 bases, with 7 bases between. CDR1 LGHDT and CDR2 YNNKEL come from the germline V gene (reference sequence). There are 14 residues in the CDR3.

This clonotype has just a few counts. The chain employs TRBV5-5 and TRBJ1-2; 10 nucleotides match TRBD1. Trimming removed 2 bases from V and 4 bases from J; junction bases left unmatched: 8. Germline V gives CDR1 SGHKS, CDR2 YYEKEE (reference sequence). The CDR3 is 16 residues long. CDR3 nucleotide sequence: TGTGCCAGCAGCTTATCAAAGACAGGGGGCATCTATGGCTACACCTTC. Protein: CASSLSKTGGIYGYTF.

This clonotype was seen only a few times. The V gene is TRBV4-2, the J gene TRBJ2-3; TRBD2 is a possible D gene (5 bases). The ends were cut back, 2 bases at V and 2 bases at J, with 11 bases in the middle. The CDR3 loop spans 15 amino acids. Germline loops: CDR1 LGHNA, CDR2 YNFKEQ. CDR3 amino acids: CASSQSFGVTDTQYF. CDR3 bases: TGTGCCAGCAGCCAAAGCTTCGGGGTCACAGATACGCAGTATTTT.

This chain uses TRBV19 with TRBJ1-2; 7 nucleotides align to TRBD1. The trim removed 5 bases at V and 4 bases at J, leaving 10 bases unmatched. In germline, CDR1 is LNHDA, CDR2 SQIVND (reference sequence). This CDR3 region has 15 residues. CDR3 DNA sequence: TGTGCCAGTAGTCGCCATGGACAGGACGTCTATGGCTACACCTTC. It encodes CASSRHGQDVYGYTF.

This clonotype was detected a few times. V gene TRBV7-2 combines with J gene TRBJ1-1, with D tentatively TRBD1 (6 bases). Germline CDR1 reads SGHTA; CDR2 reads FQGNSA. Trimming took off 0 bases at V and 11 bases at J, with 16 bases between the two ends. The CDR3 has 14 amino acids. The CDR3 nucleotides read TGTGCCAGCAGCTTAGCGGGACCTCGTAGGGGGGCTTTCTTT. Translated, it gives CASSLAGPRRGAFF.

This clonotype was found once. This chain connects TRBV5-4 to TRBJ1-2; perhaps TRBD1 as D (5 bases). V lost 4 bases, J lost 4 bases, and 11 bases lay in between. The germline CDR1 and CDR2 sequences are SGHNT and YYREEE (reference sequence). This CDR3 has 13 amino acids. CDR3 amino acids: CASSPHGTYGYTF. The CDR3 nucleotides are TGTGCCAGCAGCCCCCACGGGACCTATGGCTACACCTTC.

CDR3 nucleotide sequence: TGCAGCGTTGGCCAGGGGGCCTATGAGCAGTTCTTC. This encodes CSVGQGAYEQFF. The rearrangement uses TRBV29-1 and TRBJ2-1, with TRBD1 matching 8 bases. Losses at the gene ends were 4 bases for V and 8 bases for J; bases not matched to a gene: 4. CDR1 SQVTM and CDR2 ANQGSEA come from the germline V gene. The CDR3 contains 12 residues.

This clonotype came up many times. V and J are TRBV12-3 or TRBV12-4 and TRBJ2-7, with D perhaps matching TRBD1 or TRBD2 (5 bases each). V was cut by 3 bases and J by 3 bases, with 9 bases left in between. This CDR3 region has 13 residues. The CDR3 DNA sequence: TGTGCCAGCAGTTTGGGACGCTACTACGAGCAGTACTTC. This translates into CASSLGRYYEQYF.

The CDR3 is CASSLVVAGYTDTQYF. The CDR3 DNA follows: TGTGCCAGCAGCTTAGTAGTAGCGGGATACACAGATACGCAGTATTTT. The rearrangement joins TRBV7-9 to TRBJ2-3, with TRBD2 identical over 8 bases. Germline-derived CDR1 and CDR2 are SEHNR and FQNEAQ (reference sequence). The CDR3 consists of 16 residues. Trimming removed 1 base from V and 2 bases from J; junction bases left unmatched: 5. Full variable domain (missing parts from reference TRBV7-9 and TRBJ2-3): DTGVSQNPRHKITKRGQNVTFRCDPISEHNRLYWYRQTLGQGPEFLTYFQNEAQLEKSRLLSDRFSAERPKGSFSTLEIQRTEQGDSAMYLCASSLVVAGYTDTQYFGPGTRLTVL.

The V and J genes are TRBV9 and TRBJ1-5; D may be TRBD1 (5 bases). The CDR3 sequence is 15 residues long. Deletions cut 5 bases from V and 1 base from J, with 13 bases between. Germline CDR1 SGDLS, CDR2 YYNGEE. The CDR3 nucleotides read TGTGCCAGCAGTGAAGGGGACGGGAGCAATCAGCCCCAGCATTTT. This codes for CASSEGDGSNQPQHF. Full variable domain (remainder filled in from reference TRBV9 and TRBJ1-5): DSGVTQTPKHLITATGQRVTLRCSPRSGDLSVYWYQQSLDQGLQFLIQYYNGEERAKGNILERFSAQQFPDLHSELNLSSLELGDSALYFCASSEGDGSNQPQHFGDGTRLSIL.

In this sample, this clonotype turned up many times. The chain employs TRBV7-9 and TRBJ2-5; 9 nucleotides line up with TRBD1. CDR3 size: 17 residues. Germline V CDR1 and CDR2: SEHNR, FQNEAQ (reference sequence). V was clipped by 5 bases and J by 5 bases; unmatched bases: 15. CDR3 in DNA: TGTGCCAGCAGCCCAAACAGGGGGCATATCGATCGGGAGACCCAGTACTTC. Amino acid sequence: CASSPNRGHIDRETQYF.

The chain employs TRBV3-1 and TRBJ2-5; 11 positions match TRBD2. The CDR3 contains 16 residues. Germline loops: CDR1 LGHDT, CDR2 YNNKEL (reference sequence). With V trimmed by 4 bases and J by 3 bases, 7 bases remained unmatched. The CDR3 sequence is CASSLWASGRKETQYF. The CDR3 region has the DNA TGTGCCAGCAGCCTATGGGCTAGCGGGAGGAAAGAGACCCAGTACTTC.

This chain connects TRBV7-9 to TRBJ1-5; weak D call: TRBD1 (5 bases). Trimming removed 5 bases at V and 4 bases at J, with 12 bases between. From germline, CDR1 is SEHNR and CDR2 FQNEAQ (reference sequence). The CDR3 consists of 14 residues. The CDR3 protein is CASSRLQANQPQHF. The CDR3 nucleotides are TGTGCCAGCAGCCGATTACAGGCGAATCAGCCCCAGCATTTT.

CDR3: CASSYQGTSLIHEQFF. Here the CDR3 DNA reads TGTGCCAGCAGTTATCAAGGGACTAGCTTAATCCATGAGCAGTTCTTC. The chain employs TRBV6-5 and TRBJ2-1, with 9 bases that match TRBD2. Germline lookup yields CDR1 MNHEY and CDR2 SVGAGI. V gave up 3 bases and J gave up 8 bases; unmatched junction bases: 11. This CDR3 has 16 amino acids.